This TCR beta chain was documented in a study of T cell changes during pregnancy in multiple sclerosis. Assay: immunoSEQ multiplex PCR; the TCRdb copy retains only in-frame clones and omits some. This table holds about 74,000 clones, approximately 92% found once. V lost 2 bases, J lost 3 bases, and 5 bases stayed unmatched. The CDR3 is 16 amino acids. Germline V CDR1 and CDR2: SEHNR, FQNEAQ (reference sequence). This sample comprised peripheral blood, obtained after pregnancy. The sequence came from a female donor in good health, enrolled as a control in a pregnancy study. The chain uses TRBV7-9 and TRBJ2-1; 9 bases are a match to TRBD1. CDR3 region: CASSLLRDRVYNEQFF. DNA for the CDR3: TGTGCCAGCAGCTTACTCCGGGACAGGGTCTACAATGAGCAGTTCTTC.